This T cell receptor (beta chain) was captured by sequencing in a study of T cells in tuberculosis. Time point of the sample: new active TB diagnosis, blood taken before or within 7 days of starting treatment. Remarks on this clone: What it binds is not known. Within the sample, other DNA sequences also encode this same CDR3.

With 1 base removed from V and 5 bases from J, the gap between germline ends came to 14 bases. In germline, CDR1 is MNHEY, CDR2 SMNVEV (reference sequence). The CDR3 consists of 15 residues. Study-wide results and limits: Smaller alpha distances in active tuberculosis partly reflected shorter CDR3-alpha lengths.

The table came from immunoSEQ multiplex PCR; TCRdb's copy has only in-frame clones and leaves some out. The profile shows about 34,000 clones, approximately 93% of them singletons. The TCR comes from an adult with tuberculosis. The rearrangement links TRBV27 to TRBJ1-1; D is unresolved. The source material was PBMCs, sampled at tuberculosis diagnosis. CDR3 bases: TGTGCCAGCAGTTTATTTCCCGACCTCGGGACTGAAGCTTTCTTT. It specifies CASSLFPDLGTEAFF.